This section outlines one T cell receptor (beta chain) sequence together with its context. The sample originates from a study of blood T cell repertoires in COVID-19. Per the authors' pipeline: Amplification from reference gene primers served as the basis for estimated nucleated cell counts. Libraries were prepared by immunoSEQ multiplex PCR; TCRdb keeps only in-frame clonotypes and omits some of them. V, J and clone size were drawn from that table, and D and trimming were deduced from the DNA. The table has 200,000 to 250,000 clones, around 80% seen once. The receptor's source is a woman in her twenties or thirties with COVID-19, enrolled during active disease. The sequencing input was peripheral blood.

The CDR3 DNA sequence: TGTGCCAGCAGTTTAGTCGGGGGACAGGGGCCCTTCGGCTCTAGCTACACCTTC. It translates to CASSLVGGQGPFGSSYTF. The rearrangement links TRBV27 to TRBJ1-2; 10 positions match TRBD1. Germline CDR1 reads MNHEY; CDR2 reads SMNVEV (reference sequence). The ends lost 2 bases at V and 9 bases at J; junction bases unmatched: 18. The CDR3 extends over 18 amino acids.